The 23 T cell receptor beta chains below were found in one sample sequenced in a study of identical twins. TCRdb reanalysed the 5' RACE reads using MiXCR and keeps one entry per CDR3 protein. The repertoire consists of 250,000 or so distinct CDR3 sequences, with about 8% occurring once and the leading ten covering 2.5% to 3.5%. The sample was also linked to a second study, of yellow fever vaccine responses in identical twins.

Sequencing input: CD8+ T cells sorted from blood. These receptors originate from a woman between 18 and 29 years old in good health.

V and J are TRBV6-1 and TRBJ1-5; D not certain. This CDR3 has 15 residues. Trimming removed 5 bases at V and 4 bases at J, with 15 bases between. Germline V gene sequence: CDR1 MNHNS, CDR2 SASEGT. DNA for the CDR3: TGTGCCAGCAGTCCCCTGAAAGGAGCTAATCAGCCCCAGCATTTT. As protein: CASSPLKGANQPQHF.

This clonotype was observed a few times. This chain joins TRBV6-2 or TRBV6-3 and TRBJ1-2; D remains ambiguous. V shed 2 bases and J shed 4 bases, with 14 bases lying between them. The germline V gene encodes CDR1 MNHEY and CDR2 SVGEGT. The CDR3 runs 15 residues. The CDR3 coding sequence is TGTGCCAGCAGTTACGAGGCTGGGCGGAGCTATGGCTACACCTTC. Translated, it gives CASSYEAGRSYGYTF.

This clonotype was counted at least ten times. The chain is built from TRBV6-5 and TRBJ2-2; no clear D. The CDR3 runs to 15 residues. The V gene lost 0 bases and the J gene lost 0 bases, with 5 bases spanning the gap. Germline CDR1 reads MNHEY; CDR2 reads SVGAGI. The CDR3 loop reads CASSYSTSNTGELFF. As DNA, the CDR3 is TGTGCCAGCAGTTACTCCACTTCGAACACCGGGGAGCTGTTTTTT.

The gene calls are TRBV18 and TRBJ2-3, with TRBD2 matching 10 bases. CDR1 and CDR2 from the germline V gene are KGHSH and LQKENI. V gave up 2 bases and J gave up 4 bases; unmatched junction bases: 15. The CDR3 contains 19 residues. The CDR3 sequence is CASSPYPSGSSSPPDTQYF. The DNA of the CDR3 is TGTGCCAGCTCACCATATCCTAGCGGGAGTTCGTCCCCACCAGATACGCAGTATTTT. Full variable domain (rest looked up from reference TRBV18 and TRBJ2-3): NAGVMQNPRHLVRRRGQEARLRCSPMKGHSHVYWYRQLPEEGLKFMVYLQKENIIDESGMPKERFSAEFPKEGPSILRIQQVVRGDSAAYFCASSPYPSGSSSPPDTQYFGPGTRLTVL.

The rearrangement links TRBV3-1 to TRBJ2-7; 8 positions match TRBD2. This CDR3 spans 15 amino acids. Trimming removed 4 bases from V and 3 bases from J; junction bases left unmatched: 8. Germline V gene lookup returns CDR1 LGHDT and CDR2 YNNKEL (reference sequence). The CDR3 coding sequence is TGTGCCAGCAGCCCGCTAGCGGGCGCACACTACGAGCAGTACTTC. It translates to CASSPLAGAHYEQYF.

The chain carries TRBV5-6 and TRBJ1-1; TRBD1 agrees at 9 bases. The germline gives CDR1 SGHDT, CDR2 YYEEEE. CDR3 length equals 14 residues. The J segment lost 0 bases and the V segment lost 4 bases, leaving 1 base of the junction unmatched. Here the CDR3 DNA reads TGTGCCAGCAGCGGGACAGGGTTGAACACTGAAGCTTTCTTT. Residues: CASSGTGLNTEAFF.

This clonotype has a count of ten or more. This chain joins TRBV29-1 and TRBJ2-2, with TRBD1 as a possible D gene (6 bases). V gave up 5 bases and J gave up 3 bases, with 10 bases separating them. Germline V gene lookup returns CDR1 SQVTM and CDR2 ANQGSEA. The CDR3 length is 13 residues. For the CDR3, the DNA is TGCAGCGTTCAACAGGGTTACACCGGGGAGCTGTTTTTT. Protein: CSVQQGYTGELFF.

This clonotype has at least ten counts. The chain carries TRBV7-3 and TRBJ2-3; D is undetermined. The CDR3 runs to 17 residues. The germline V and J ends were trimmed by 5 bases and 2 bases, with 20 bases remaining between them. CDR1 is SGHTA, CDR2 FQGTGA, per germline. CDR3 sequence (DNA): TGTGCCAGCAGCGCGGTTCCCGCTTCGACTCCCACAGATACGCAGTATTTT. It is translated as CASSAVPASTPTDTQYF. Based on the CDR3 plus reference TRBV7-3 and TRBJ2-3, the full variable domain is GAGVSQTPSNKVTEKGKYVELRCDPISGHTALYWYRQSLGQGPEFLIYFQGTGAADDSGLPNDRFFAVRPEGSVSTLKIQRTERGDSAVYLCASSAVPASTPTDTQYFGPGTRLTVL.

The CDR3 spells CASSLGTLPGRNYGYTF. For the CDR3, the DNA is TGTGCCAGCAGCTTGGGTACACTACCGGGCCGTAACTATGGCTACACCTTC. This chain links TRBV5-6 with TRBJ1-2, with D hard to call. V shed 0 bases and J shed 1 base, with 16 bases lying between them. This CDR3 has 17 amino acids. Germline CDR1 SGHDT, CDR2 YYEEEE.

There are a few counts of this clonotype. CDR3 sequence reads: CASEGGTGSGYEQYF. DNA of the CDR3: TGTGCCAGCGAGGGAGGGACAGGGTCGGGCTACGAGCAGTACTTC. The chain recombines TRBV27 with TRBJ2-7; 9 bases fit TRBD1. CDR3 size: 15 residues. CDR1 is MNHEY, CDR2 SMNVEV, per germline (reference sequence). The junction had 11 bases not matched to a gene; V was cut back by 8 bases and J by 3 bases.

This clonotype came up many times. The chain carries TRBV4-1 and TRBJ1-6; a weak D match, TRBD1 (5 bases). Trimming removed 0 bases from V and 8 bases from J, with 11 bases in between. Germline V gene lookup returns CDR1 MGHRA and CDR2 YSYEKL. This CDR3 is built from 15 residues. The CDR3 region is CASSQDRGTDSPLHF. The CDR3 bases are TGCGCCAGCAGCCAAGATAGGGGAACTGATTCACCCCTCCACTTT.

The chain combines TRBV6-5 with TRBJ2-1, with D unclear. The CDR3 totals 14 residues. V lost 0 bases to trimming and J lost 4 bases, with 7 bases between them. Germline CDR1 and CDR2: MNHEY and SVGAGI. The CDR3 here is CASSYSVEYNEQFF. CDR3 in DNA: TGTGCCAGCAGTTACTCCGTGGAGTACAATGAGCAGTTCTTC.

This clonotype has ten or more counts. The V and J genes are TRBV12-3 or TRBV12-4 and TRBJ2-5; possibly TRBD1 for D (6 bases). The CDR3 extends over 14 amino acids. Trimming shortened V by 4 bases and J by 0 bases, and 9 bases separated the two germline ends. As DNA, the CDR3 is TGTGCCAGCAGTTCGGGACACTACCAAGAGACCCAGTACTTC. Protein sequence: CASSSGHYQETQYF.

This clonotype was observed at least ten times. CDR3 DNA sequence: TGCGCCAGCAGCTACACTAGCGGATCGGCGGGGGAGCAGTACTTC. Encoded protein: CASSYTSGSAGEQYF. V and J are TRBV5-1 and TRBJ2-7; 8 bases map to TRBD2. Looked up from germline, CDR1 is SGHRS and CDR2 is YFSETQ. V lost 3 bases to trimming and J lost 7 bases; unmatched junction nucleotides: 12. The CDR3 is 15 residues long.

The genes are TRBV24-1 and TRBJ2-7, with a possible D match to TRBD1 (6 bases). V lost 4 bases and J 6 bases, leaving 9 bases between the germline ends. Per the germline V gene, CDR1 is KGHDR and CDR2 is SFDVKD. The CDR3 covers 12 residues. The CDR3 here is CATSDRGGEQYF. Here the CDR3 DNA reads TGTGCCACCAGTGACCGAGGGGGCGAGCAGTACTTC.

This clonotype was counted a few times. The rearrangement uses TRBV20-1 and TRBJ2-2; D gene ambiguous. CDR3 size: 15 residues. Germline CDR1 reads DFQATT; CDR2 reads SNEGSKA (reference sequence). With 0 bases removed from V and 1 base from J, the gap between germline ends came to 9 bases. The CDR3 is CSARDRKGNTGELFF. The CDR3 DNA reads TGCAGTGCTAGAGATCGGAAGGGGAACACCGGGGAGCTGTTTTTT.

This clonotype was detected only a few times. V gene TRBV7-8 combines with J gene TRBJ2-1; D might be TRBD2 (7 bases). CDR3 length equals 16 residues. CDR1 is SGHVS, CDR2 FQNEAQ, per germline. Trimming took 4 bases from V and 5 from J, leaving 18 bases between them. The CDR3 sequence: CASSSDRRLADNEQFF. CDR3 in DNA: TGTGCCAGCAGCTCAGACAGGCGGCTAGCGGACAATGAGCAGTTCTTC.

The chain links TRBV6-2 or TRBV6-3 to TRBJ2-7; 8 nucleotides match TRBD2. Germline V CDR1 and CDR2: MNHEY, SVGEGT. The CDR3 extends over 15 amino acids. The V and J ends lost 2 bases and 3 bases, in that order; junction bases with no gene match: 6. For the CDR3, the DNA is TGTGCCAGCAGTTACGGGGCGGGAGGCCTCTACGAGCAGTACTTC. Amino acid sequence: CASSYGAGGLYEQYF.

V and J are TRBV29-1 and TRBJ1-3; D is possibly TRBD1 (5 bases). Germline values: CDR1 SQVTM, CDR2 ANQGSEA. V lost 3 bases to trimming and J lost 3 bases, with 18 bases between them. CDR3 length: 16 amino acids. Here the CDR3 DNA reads TGCAGCGTTGAGGCTCTTCAGGGTGTCGGTGGAAACACCATATATTTT. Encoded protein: CSVEALQGVGGNTIYF.

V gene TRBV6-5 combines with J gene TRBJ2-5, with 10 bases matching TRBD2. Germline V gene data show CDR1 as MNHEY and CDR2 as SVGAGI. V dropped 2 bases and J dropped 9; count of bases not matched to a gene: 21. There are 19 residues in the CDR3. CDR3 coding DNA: TGTGCCAGCAGTTACAGGGGAGGACTTCTAGCGGGGGACCCCGAGGCCCAGTACTTC. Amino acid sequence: CASSYRGGLLAGDPEAQYF.

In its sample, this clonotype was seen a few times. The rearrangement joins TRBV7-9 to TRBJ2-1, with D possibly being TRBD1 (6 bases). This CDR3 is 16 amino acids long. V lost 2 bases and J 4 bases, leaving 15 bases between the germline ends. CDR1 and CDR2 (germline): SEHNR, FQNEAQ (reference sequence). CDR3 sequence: CASSLLAAGVYNEQFF. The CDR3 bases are TGTGCCAGCAGCTTACTGGCGGCAGGGGTTTACAATGAGCAGTTCTTC.

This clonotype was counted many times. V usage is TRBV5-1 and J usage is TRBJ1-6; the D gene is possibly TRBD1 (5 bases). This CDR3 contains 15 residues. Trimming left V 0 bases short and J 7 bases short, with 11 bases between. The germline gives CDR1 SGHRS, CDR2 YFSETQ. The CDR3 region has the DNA TGCGCCAGCAGCTTGGCTGTACAGGCAAATTCACCCCTCCACTTT. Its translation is CASSLAVQANSPLHF.

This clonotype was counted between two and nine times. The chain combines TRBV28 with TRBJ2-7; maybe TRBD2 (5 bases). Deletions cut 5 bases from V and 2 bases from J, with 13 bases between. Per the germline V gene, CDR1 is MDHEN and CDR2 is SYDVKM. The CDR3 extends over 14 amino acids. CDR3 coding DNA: TGTGCCAGCAGTGCTCCCGGGATTACCTACGAGCAGTACTTC. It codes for CASSAPGITYEQYF.